One and the same sample provided the 16 T cell receptor beta chains below, sequenced in a study of shared clonotypes between healthy human individuals. Repertoires were generated with immunoSEQ multiplex PCR, while TCRdb's copy carries only in-frame clones and drops some. This table holds over a million clones, more than 75% found once. The sample consisted of memory CD4+ T cells from PBMCs. Indicated subset: CD45RA-negative fraction. The receptors stem from a man between 18 and 35 years old in good health. Some clones in this sample may be carry-over from other donors' samples.

The chain uses TRBV7-9 and TRBJ2-7, with 7 bases aligning to TRBD1. Germline CDR1 and CDR2: SEHNR and FQNEAQ (reference sequence). The CDR3 loop spans 14 amino acids. The ends lost 5 bases at V and 2 bases at J; junction bases unmatched: 6. CDR3 amino acids: CASSSRDSTYEQYF. The DNA for the CDR3 is TGTGCCAGCAGCAGCCGGGACAGTACCTACGAGCAGTACTTC.

The genes are TRBV28 and TRBJ1-5; D remains ambiguous. The CDR3 covers 13 residues. The V gene lost 3 bases and the J gene lost 6 bases, with 9 bases spanning the gap. The germline V gene has CDR1 MDHEN and CDR2 SYDVKM. For the CDR3, the DNA is TGTGCCAGCAGTTTCCCCGAAGGTCAGCCCCAGCATTTT. This translates into CASSFPEGQPQHF.

Worth noting for this clone: Being one base from a much bigger clone, this may be a read error. V usage is TRBV20-1 and J usage is TRBJ2-3; no reliable D call. Per the germline V gene, CDR1 is DFQATT and CDR2 is SNEGSKA (reference sequence). V lost 3 bases, J lost 3 bases, and 4 bases lay in between. The CDR3 totals 11 residues. CDR3 amino acids: CSARKTDTQYF. The CDR3 bases are TGCAGTGCTAGGAAGACAGATACGCAGTATTTT.

V usage is TRBV7-9 and J usage is TRBJ2-3; 8 bases are a match to TRBD1. J was trimmed by 5 bases and V by 0 bases; bases with no gene match: 7. The germline V gene has CDR1 SEHNR and CDR2 FQNEAQ (reference sequence). There are 16 residues in the CDR3. The CDR3 nucleotides read TGTGCCAGCAGCTTAGCGAGACAGGGGAGCGGAGATACGCAGTATTTT. The encoded protein is CASSLARQGSGDTQYF.

The table lists this clone with a few counts. The chain has TRBV29-1 and TRBJ1-1, with no clear D. The CDR3 contains 13 residues. The V and J ends lost 0 bases and 4 bases respectively, with 9 bases between them. Germline V gene sequence: CDR1 SQVTM, CDR2 ANQGSEA. The CDR3 DNA follows: TGCAGCGTTGAAGATCGAGGGAGCACTGAAGCTTTCTTT. Translation: CSVEDRGSTEAFF.

This chain links TRBV29-1 with TRBJ2-5; weak D call: TRBD2 (6 bases). Deletions cut 6 bases from V and 0 bases from J, with 20 bases between. This CDR3 has 16 amino acids. Germline lookup yields CDR1 SQVTM and CDR2 ANQGSEA. The CDR3 coding sequence is TGCAGCGTCGACGGACTCCGGCGGGGATACCAAGAGACCCAGTACTTC. This encodes CSVDGLRRGYQETQYF.

J is TRBJ1-2 and V is TRBV2; D might be TRBD1 (5 bases). The V end was cut by 1 base, the J end by 5 bases, with 14 bases between. In germline, CDR1 is SNHLY, CDR2 FYNNEI. The CDR3 is 15 amino acids. This CDR3 reads CASSEGGRAIYGYTF. The CDR3 bases are TGTGCCAGCAGTGAAGGGGGCAGGGCGATATATGGCTACACCTTC.

The chain joins TRBV30 to TRBJ2-2; the D is unclear. Germline CDR1 reads GTSNPN; CDR2 reads SVGIG (reference sequence). Between the trimmed V and J ends, which lost 0 bases and 6 bases, there was a span of 5 bases. The CDR3 covers 12 residues. The CDR3 loop reads CAWSVRAGELFF. CDR3 DNA: TGTGCCTGGAGTGTAAGGGCCGGGGAGCTGTTTTTT.

The chain is built from TRBV5-8 and TRBJ2-7; 13 nucleotides agree with TRBD2. Germline V gives CDR1 SGHTS, CDR2 YDEGEE. The CDR3 contains 18 residues. J gave up 4 bases and V 3 bases, and 13 bases lay outside the gene matches. The CDR3 DNA reads as TGTGCCAGCAGCTCCGGGACTAGCGGGACCCGCGGCGGGTACGAGCAGTACTTC. Protein: CASSSGTSGTRGGYEQYF.

This rearrangement joins TRBV6-5 to TRBJ1-4; TRBD1 is a possible D gene (5 bases). Trimming removed 6 bases from V and 6 bases from J, with 11 bases in between. From germline, CDR1 is MNHEY and CDR2 SVGAGI. There are 13 residues in the CDR3. CDR3 protein: CASRPDSHEKLFF. Written as DNA, the CDR3 is TGTGCCAGCAGGCCCGACAGCCATGAAAAACTGTTTTTT.

The chain couples TRBV9 to TRBJ2-5; 9 nucleotides match TRBD2. J gave up 5 bases and V 0 bases, and 8 bases lay outside the gene matches. Per germline, CDR1 SGDLS and CDR2 YYNGEE. CDR3 size: 16 residues. The CDR3 loop reads CASSVGGAGGGETQYF. In DNA, the CDR3 is TGTGCCAGCAGCGTAGGGGGAGCGGGAGGTGGGGAGACCCAGTACTTC.

J is TRBJ2-5 and V is TRBV7-3; 11 bases align to TRBD1. This CDR3 contains 15 residues. Germline V gene sequence: CDR1 SGHTA, CDR2 FQGTGA. Germline trimming cut 5 bases from V and 7 bases from J; bases unmatched to any gene: 9. The CDR3 DNA follows: TGTGCCAGCAGCACCCTGGGACAGGGGGAAGTGACCCAGTACTTC. Protein product: CASSTLGQGEVTQYF.

With regard to this clone: Mismatch with germline at one junction end may stem from a read error. The V and J genes are TRBV30 and TRBJ1-2; 7 positions agree with TRBD1. Germline CDR1 is GTSNPN and CDR2 is SVGIG (reference sequence). The CDR3 covers 16 residues. CDR3 sequence (DNA): TGTGCCCGGAGTGTCAACCCACAGGGGACTCACTATGACTACACCTTC. Translating it yields CARSVNPQGTHYDYTF.

The chain is built from TRBV6-5 and TRBJ1-2; 9 positions match TRBD1. CDR3 length equals 15 residues. Germline assignment: CDR1 MNHEY and CDR2 SVGAGI. V was clipped by 11 bases and J by 5 bases; unmatched bases: 15. CDR3 bases: TGTGCCGTCCGCCCAGGGACAGGGTATAGGTATGGCTACACCTTC. This encodes CAVRPGTGYRYGYTF.

The chain carries TRBV6-5 and TRBJ2-2; a weak D match, TRBD1 (6 bases). Germline V gives CDR1 MNHEY, CDR2 SVGAGI. Trimming shortened V by 6 bases and J by 7 bases, and 18 bases separated the two germline ends. The CDR3 runs 15 residues. CDR3 DNA sequence: TGTGCCAGCAGCAACCTAGCTCAGGGGTTCGGGGAGCTGTTTTTT. The encoded protein is CASSNLAQGFGELFF.

In the case of this clone: In the same sample, other DNA sequences code for this CDR3. The genes are TRBV6-6 and TRBJ2-5; D gene unclear. The V end lost 2 bases, the J end lost 1 base, and 5 bases lay between the germline ends. The CDR3 runs 13 residues. Germline V gene sequence: CDR1 MNHNY, CDR2 SVGAGI (reference sequence). CDR3 amino acids: CASSYGRQETQYF. CDR3 sequence (DNA): TGTGCCAGCAGTTACGGGCGCCAAGAGACCCAGTACTTC.